This T cell receptor (beta chain) is from a study of OX40 agonist ivuxolimab in advanced cancers. Broader study findings: On average, a greater number of expanded clones characterised CD8+ T cells relative to CD4+.

The data were produced by immunoSEQ multiplex PCR, yet TCRdb's version contains in-frame clones alone and is incomplete. This sample yields roughly 110,000 clones, of which approximately 90% are seen a single time; roughly 1.3% belongs to the top ten. Excluded were patients having autoimmune disease history or systemic immunosuppression. Comment on this clone: Its antigen is not known.

This clonotype was sampled from an adult with an advanced solid tumor such as melanoma, head and neck, liver or kidney cancer. The material sequenced was CD4+ or CD8+ T cells sorted from blood, taken in a trial of the OX40 agonist ivuxolimab.

CDR3 in DNA: TGTGCCAGCAGCTTAGGGCAGGGGGCTCAATCACCCCTCCACTTT. Its protein is CASSLGQGAQSPLHF. The chain combines TRBV7-2 with TRBJ1-6; 8 bases are a match to TRBD1. V was clipped by 1 base and J by 10 bases; unmatched bases: 6. This CDR3 contains 15 residues. Germline V gene sequence: CDR1 SGHTA, CDR2 FQGNSA.